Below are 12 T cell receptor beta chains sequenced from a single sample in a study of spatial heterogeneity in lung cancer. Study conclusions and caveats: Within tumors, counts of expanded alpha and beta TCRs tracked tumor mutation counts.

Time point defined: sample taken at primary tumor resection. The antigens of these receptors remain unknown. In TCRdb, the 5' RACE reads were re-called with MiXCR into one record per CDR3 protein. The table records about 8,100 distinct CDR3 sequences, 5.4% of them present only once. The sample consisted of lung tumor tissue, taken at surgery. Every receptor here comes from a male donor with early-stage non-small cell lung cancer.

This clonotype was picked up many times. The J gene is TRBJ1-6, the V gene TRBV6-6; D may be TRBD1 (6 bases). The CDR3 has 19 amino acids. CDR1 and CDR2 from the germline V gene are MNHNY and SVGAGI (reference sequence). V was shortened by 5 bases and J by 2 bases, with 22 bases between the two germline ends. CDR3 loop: CASSQHQGIGGPYNSPLHF. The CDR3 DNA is TGTGCCAGCAGTCAACATCAGGGAATAGGGGGACCCTATAATTCACCCCTCCACTTT.

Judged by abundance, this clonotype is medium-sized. CDR3 in DNA: TGTGCCAGCAGCCCCGCTGGGGGACAGCTCCTATACGAGCAGTACTTC. This sequence encodes CASSPAGGQLLYEQYF. The chain uses TRBV4-2 and TRBJ2-7; 7 bases line up with TRBD1. The ends lost 4 bases at V and 4 bases at J; junction bases unmatched: 13. Germline V gives CDR1 LGHNA, CDR2 YNFKEQ. CDR3 size: 16 residues.

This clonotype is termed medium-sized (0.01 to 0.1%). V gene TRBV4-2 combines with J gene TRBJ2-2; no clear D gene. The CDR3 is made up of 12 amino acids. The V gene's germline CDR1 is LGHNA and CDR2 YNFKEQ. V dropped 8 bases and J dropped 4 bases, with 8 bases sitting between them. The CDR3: CASRRGTGELFF. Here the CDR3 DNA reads TGTGCCAGCCGTCGAGGCACCGGGGAGCTGTTTTTT.

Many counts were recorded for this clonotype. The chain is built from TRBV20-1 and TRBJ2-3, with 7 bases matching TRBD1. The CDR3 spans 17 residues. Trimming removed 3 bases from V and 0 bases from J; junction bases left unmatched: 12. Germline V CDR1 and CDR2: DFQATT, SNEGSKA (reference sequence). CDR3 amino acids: CSASPRDSRPSTDTQYF. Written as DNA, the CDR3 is TGCAGTGCTAGTCCCCGGGACAGTCGCCCTAGCACAGATACGCAGTATTTT.

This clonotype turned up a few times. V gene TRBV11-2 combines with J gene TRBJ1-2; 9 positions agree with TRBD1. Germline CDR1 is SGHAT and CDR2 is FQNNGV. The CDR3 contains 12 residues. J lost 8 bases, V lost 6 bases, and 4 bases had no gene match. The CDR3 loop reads CASSRTGVGYTF. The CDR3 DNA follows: TGTGCCAGCAGTAGGACAGGGGTCGGCTACACCTTC.

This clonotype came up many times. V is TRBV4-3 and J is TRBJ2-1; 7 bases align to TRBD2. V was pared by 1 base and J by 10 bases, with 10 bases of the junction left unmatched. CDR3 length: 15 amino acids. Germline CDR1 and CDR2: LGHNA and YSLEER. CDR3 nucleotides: TGCGCCAGCAGCCAAGCCCCATACGCGGGAGACGAGCAGTTCTTC. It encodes CASSQAPYAGDEQFF.

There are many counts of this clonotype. Written as DNA, the CDR3 is TGTGCCACCAGCAGACCCGGACGGGCAGAAAATGAAAAACTGTTTTTT. It codes for CATSRPGRAENEKLFF. The rearrangement uses TRBV15 and TRBJ1-4, with unresolved D. Trimming removed 2 bases from V and 5 bases from J, with 15 bases in between. The CDR3 totals 16 residues. Germline CDR1 LNHNV, CDR2 YYDKDF (reference sequence).

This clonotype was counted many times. In nucleotides, the CDR3 is TGCGCCAGCAGCTCGGACAGGGTACTTCGAGAAGCTTTCTTT. It is translated as CASSSDRVLREAFF. The genes are TRBV5-1 and TRBJ1-1, with 8 bases that match TRBD1. The length of the CDR3 is 14 residues. The J segment lost 8 bases and the V segment lost 3 bases, leaving 9 bases of the junction unmatched. Germline CDR1 reads SGHRS; CDR2 reads YFSETQ.

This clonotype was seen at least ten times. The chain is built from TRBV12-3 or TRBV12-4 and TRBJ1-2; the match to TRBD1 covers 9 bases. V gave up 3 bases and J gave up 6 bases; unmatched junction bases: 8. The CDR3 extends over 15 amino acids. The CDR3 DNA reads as TGTGCCAGCAGTTTCCCCGGGACAGGGAAAAATGGCTACACCTTC. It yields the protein CASSFPGTGKNGYTF.

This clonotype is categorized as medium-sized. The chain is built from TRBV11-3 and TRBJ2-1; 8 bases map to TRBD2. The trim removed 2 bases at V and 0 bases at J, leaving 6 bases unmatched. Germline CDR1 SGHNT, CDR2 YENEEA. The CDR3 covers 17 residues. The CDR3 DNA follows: TGTGCCAGCAGCTTATCCCGGGGGGGGTCCTCCTACAATGAGCAGTTCTTC. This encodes CASSLSRGGSSYNEQFF.

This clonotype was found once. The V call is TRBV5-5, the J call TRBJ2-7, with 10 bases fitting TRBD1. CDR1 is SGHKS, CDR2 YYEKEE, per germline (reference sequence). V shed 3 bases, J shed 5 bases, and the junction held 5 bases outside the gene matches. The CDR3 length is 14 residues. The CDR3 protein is CASSWPDRGNEQYF. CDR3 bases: TGTGCCAGCAGCTGGCCGGACAGGGGGAACGAGCAGTACTTC.

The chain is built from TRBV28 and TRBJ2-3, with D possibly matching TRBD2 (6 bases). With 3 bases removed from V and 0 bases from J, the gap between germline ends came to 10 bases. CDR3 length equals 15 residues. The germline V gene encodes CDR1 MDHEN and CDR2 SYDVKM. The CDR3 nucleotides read TGTGCCAGCAGTTTTGATGGGACTAGCACAGATACGCAGTATTTT. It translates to CASSFDGTSTDTQYF.